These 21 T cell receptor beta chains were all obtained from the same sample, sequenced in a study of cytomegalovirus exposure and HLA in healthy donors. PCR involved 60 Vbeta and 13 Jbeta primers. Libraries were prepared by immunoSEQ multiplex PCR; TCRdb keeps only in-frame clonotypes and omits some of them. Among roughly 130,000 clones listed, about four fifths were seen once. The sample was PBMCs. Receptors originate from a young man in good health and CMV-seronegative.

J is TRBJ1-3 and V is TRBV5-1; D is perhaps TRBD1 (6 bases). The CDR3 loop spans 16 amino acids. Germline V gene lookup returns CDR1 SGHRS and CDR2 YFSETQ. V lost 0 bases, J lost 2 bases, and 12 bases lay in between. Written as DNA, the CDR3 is TGCGCCAGCAGCTTGGTTGGGGGCGAGGCTGGAAACACCATATATTTT. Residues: CASSLVGGEAGNTIYF. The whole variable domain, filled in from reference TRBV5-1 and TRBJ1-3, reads KAGVTQTPRYLIKTRGQQVTLSCSPISGHRSVSWYQQTPGQGLQFLFEYFSETQRNKGNFPGRFSGRQFSNSRSEMNVSTLELGDSALYLCASSLVGGEAGNTIYFGEGSWLTVV.

The CDR3 DNA reads TGTGCCAGCAGCCAGATGAGGAACACCGGGGAGCTGTTTTTT. Protein: CASSQMRNTGELFF. The chain recombines TRBV14 with TRBJ2-2; D not certain. V lost 3 bases to trimming and J lost 1 base, with 6 bases between them. The CDR3 covers 14 residues. From germline, CDR1 is SGHDN and CDR2 FVKESK.

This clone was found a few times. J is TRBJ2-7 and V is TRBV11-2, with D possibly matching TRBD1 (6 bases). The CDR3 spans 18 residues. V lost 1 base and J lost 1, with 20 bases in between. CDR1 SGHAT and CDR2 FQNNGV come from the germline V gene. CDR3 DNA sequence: TGTGCCAGCAGCTTAGTAGTAGCAGGGGTTCCATGGTCCTACGAGCAGTACTTC. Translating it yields CASSLVVAGVPWSYEQYF.

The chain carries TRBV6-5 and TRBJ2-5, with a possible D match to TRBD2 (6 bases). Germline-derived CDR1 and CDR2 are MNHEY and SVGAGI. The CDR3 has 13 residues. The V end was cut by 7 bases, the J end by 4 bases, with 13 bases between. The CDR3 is CASMRGGGETQYF. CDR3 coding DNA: TGTGCCAGCATGCGGGGTGGGGGAGAGACCCAGTACTTC.

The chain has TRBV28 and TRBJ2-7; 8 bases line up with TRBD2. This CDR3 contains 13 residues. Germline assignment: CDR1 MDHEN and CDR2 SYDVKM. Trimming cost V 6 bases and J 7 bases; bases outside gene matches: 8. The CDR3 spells CASREPGLVEQYF. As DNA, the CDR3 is TGTGCCAGCAGAGAACCGGGACTAGTGGAGCAGTACTTC.

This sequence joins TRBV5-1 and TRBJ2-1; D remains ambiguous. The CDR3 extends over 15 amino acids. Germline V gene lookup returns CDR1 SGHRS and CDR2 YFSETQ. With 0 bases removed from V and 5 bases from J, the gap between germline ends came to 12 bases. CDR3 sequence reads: CASSLGLIINNEQFF. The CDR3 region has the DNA TGCGCCAGCAGCTTGGGCCTAATTATTAACAATGAGCAGTTCTTC.

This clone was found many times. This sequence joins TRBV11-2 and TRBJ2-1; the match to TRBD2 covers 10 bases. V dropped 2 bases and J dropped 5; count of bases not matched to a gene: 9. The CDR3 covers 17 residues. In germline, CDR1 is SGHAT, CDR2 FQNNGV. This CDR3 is CASSLLLAGVRDNEQFF. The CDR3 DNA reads TGTGCCAGCAGCTTACTCCTAGCGGGAGTTAGGGACAATGAGCAGTTCTTC.

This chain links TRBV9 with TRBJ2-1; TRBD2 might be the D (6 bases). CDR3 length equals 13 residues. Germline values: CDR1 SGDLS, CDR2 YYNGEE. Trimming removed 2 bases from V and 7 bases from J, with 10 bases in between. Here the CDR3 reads CASSVRELNEQFF. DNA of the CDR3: TGTGCCAGCAGCGTCCGGGAGCTGAATGAGCAGTTCTTC.

This CDR3 is CASSGGLAGDRYEQYF. DNA for the CDR3: TGTGCCAGCAGCGGCGGACTAGCGGGAGATAGGTACGAGCAGTACTTC. This chain connects TRBV5-5 to TRBJ2-7; 13 positions agree with TRBD2. CDR1 SGHKS and CDR2 YYEKEE come from the germline V gene (reference sequence). V was clipped by 4 bases and J by 4 bases; unmatched bases: 8. The CDR3 has 16 amino acids.

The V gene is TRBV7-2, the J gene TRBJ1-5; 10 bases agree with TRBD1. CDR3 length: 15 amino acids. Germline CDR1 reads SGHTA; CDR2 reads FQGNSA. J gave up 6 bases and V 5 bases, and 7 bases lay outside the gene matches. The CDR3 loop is CASSPRDRGSQPQHF. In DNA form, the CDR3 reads TGTGCCAGCAGCCCAAGGGACAGGGGAAGTCAGCCCCAGCATTTT.

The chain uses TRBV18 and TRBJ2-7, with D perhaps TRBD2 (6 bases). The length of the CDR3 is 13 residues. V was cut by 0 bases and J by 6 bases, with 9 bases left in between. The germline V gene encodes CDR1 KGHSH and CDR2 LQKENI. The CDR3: CASSPPEGGEQYF. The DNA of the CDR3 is TGTGCCAGCTCACCACCGGAGGGCGGCGAGCAGTACTTC.

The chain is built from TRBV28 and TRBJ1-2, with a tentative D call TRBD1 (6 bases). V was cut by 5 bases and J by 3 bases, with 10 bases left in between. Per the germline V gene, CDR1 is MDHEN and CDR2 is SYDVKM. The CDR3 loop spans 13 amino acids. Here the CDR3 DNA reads TGTGCCAGCAGTATCAGGACAGACTATGGCTACACCTTC. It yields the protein CASSIRTDYGYTF.

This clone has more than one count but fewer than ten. The chain's CDR3 is CASSYSGGRTEAFF. CDR3 nucleotides: TGTGCCAGCAGTTACTCCGGAGGGAGGACTGAAGCTTTCTTT. J is TRBJ1-1 and V is TRBV6-5; no firm D call. V was trimmed by 0 bases and J by 5 bases, leaving 10 bases between them. Germline values: CDR1 MNHEY, CDR2 SVGAGI. CDR3 length equals 14 residues.

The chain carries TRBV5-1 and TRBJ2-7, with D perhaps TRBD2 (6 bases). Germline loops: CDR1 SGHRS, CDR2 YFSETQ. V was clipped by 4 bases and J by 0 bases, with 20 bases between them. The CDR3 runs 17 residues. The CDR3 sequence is CASSLRDGGQYSYEQYF. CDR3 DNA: TGCGCCAGCAGCCTACGGGACGGAGGGCAGTACTCCTACGAGCAGTACTTC.

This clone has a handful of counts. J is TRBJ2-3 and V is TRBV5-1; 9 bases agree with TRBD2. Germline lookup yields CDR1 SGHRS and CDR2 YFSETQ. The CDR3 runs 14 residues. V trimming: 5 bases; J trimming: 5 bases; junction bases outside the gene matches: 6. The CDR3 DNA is TGCGCCAGCAGACCCGCGACTAGCGGAGATACGCAGTATTTT. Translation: CASRPATSGDTQYF.

The CDR3 loop is CASSHPQHRSSGSSYEQYF. CDR3 nucleotides: TGCGCCAGCAGCCATCCCCAGCATAGGTCTAGCGGGAGCTCCTACGAGCAGTACTTC. This rearrangement joins TRBV4-3 to TRBJ2-7; 10 bases map to TRBD2. Per germline, CDR1 LGHNA and CDR2 YSLEER. The length of the CDR3 is 19 residues. With V trimmed by 3 bases and J by 0 bases, 14 bases remained unmatched.

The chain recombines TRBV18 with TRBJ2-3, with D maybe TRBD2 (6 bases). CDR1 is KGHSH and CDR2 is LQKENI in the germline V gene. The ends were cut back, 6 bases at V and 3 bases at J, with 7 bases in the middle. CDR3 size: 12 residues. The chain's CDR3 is CASSGGTDTQYF. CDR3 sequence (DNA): TGTGCCAGCTCGGGGGGTACAGATACGCAGTATTTT.

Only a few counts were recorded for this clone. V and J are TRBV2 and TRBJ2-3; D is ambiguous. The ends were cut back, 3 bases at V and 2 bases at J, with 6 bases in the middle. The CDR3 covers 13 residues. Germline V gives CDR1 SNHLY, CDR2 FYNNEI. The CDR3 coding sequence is TGTGCCAGCAGTGAGCGGTACACAGATACGCAGTATTTT. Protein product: CASSERYTDTQYF.

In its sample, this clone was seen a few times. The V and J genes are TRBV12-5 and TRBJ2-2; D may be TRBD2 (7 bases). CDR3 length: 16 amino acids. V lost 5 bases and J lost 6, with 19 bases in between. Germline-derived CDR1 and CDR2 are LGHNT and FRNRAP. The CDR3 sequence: CASGLEGGGIAGELFF. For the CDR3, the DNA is TGTGCTAGTGGTCTCGAAGGGGGGGGGATCGCCGGGGAGCTGTTTTTT.

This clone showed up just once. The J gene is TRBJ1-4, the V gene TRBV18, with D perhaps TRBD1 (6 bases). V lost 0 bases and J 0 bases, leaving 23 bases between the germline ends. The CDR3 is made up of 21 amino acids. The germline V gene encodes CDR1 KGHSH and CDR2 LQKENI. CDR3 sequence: CASSPPFGDTTHRATNEKLFF. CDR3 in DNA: TGTGCCAGCTCACCACCATTCGGGGACACCACGCACCGAGCAACTAATGAAAAACTGTTTTTT. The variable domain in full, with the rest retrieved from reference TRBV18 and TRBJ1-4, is NAGVMQNPRHLVRRRGQEARLRCSPMKGHSHVYWYRQLPEEGLKFMVYLQKENIIDESGMPKERFSAEFPKEGPSILRIQQVVRGDSAAYFCASSPPFGDTTHRATNEKLFFGSGTQLSVL.

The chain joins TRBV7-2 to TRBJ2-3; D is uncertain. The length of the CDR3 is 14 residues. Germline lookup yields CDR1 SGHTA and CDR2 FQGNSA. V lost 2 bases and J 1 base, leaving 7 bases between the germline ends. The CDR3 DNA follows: TGTGCCAGCAGCTTATTCCCGGGCACAGATACGCAGTATTTT. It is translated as CASSLFPGTDTQYF.